These 28 T cell receptor beta chains came from one sample sequenced in a study of blood T cell repertoires in COVID-19 (TCRdb year 2020). Library preparation employed the immunoSEQ multiplex PCR assay. Sourced from immuneACCESS, this table was stored by TCRdb with only in-frame sequences that have V and J called. A share of the clones is absent; for the studies checked, an unresolved V gene accounts for under half, and the remainder has no known explanation. The sample table shows roughly 42,000 clones, and over 75% are seen once. The top ten constitute over 8% of the sample. What was sequenced was peripheral blood. All receptors derive from a young man with active or convalescent COVID-19.

The V call is TRBV7-8, the J call TRBJ1-2; TRBD1 matches 7 bases. V lost 2 bases, J lost 5 bases, and 8 bases stayed unmatched. The CDR3 is 15 residues long. Per the germline V gene, CDR1 is SGHVS and CDR2 is FQNEAQ. DNA of the CDR3: TGTGCCAGCAGCTTAACCTCGACAGGGTTTTATGGCTACACCTTC. Translated, it gives CASSLTSTGFYGYTF.

The chain employs TRBV20-1 and TRBJ2-7; D perhaps matches TRBD2 (6 bases). CDR3 size: 11 residues. CDR1 and CDR2 (germline): DFQATT, SNEGSKA (reference sequence). Trimming took 6 bases from V and 9 from J, leaving 15 bases between them. CDR3 amino acids: CSARMGEVQYV. In DNA, the CDR3 is TGCAGTGCCCGGATGGGGGAGGTGCAGTACGTC.

V gene TRBV30 combines with J gene TRBJ2-3; 7 nucleotides align to TRBD1. CDR3 length equals 15 residues. V dropped 2 bases and J dropped 2; count of bases not matched to a gene: 7. Germline V gives CDR1 GTSNPN, CDR2 SVGIG (reference sequence). CDR3 amino acids: CAWSPATGITDTQYF. CDR3 sequence (DNA): TGTGCCTGGAGTCCGGCGACAGGGATCACAGATACGCAGTATTTT.

The chain employs TRBV19 and TRBJ2-5, with 7 bases that match TRBD1. The trim removed 6 bases at V and 7 bases at J, leaving 11 bases unmatched. The CDR3 spans 14 residues. Germline assignment: CDR1 LNHDA and CDR2 SQIVND (reference sequence). The CDR3 reads CASSPGQVFGTQYF. In DNA form, the CDR3 reads TGTGCCAGTAGCCCTGGACAGGTTTTTGGGACCCAGTACTTC.

J is TRBJ2-1 and V is TRBV7-3, with D perhaps matching TRBD2 (6 bases). This CDR3 spans 14 amino acids. Per germline, CDR1 SGHTA and CDR2 FQGTGA. V lost 5 bases and J 9 bases, leaving 17 bases between the germline ends. The CDR3 here is CASSLSGLQGEQFF. The CDR3 DNA reads TGTGCCAGCAGCCTATCGGGACTCCAGGGTGAGCAGTTCTTC. The full variable domain, completed using reference TRBV7-3 and TRBJ2-1, is GAGVSQTPSNKVTEKGKYVELRCDPISGHTALYWYRQSLGQGPEFLIYFQGTGAADDSGLPNDRFFAVRPEGSVSTLKIQRTERGDSAVYLCASSLSGLQGEQFFGPGTRLTVL.

The chain combines TRBV6-5 with TRBJ1-2; D call uncertain. V was pared by 6 bases and J by 4 bases, with 12 bases between. The CDR3 totals 13 residues. Germline V lookup: CDR1 MNHEY, CDR2 SVGAGI. In DNA form, the CDR3 reads TGTGCCAGCAGCTCCCACTCGGGCTATGGCTACACCTTC. Translation: CASSSHSGYGYTF.

The V gene is TRBV7-9, the J gene TRBJ1-2; possible D gene TRBD1, 6 bases. Germline CDR1 SEHNR, CDR2 FQNEAQ (reference sequence). The CDR3 has 13 amino acids. V was pared by 6 bases and J by 8 bases, with 16 bases between. CDR3 nucleotides: TGTGCCAGCAGACCAGGGGAATTCGGCGGCTACACCTTC. This sequence encodes CASRPGEFGGYTF.

The rearrangement joins TRBV2 to TRBJ2-2; D unclear. The CDR3 extends over 13 amino acids. V dropped 6 bases and J dropped 0 bases, with 5 bases sitting between them. Germline V gene data show CDR1 as SNHLY and CDR2 as FYNNEI. CDR3 protein: CASRAPNTGELFF. The CDR3 region has the DNA TGTGCCAGCAGAGCTCCGAACACCGGGGAGCTGTTTTTT.

The V gene is TRBV4-2, the J gene TRBJ1-6, with D perhaps TRBD1 (6 bases). From germline, CDR1 is LGHNA and CDR2 YNFKEQ. Trimming stripped 4 bases from V and 6 bases from J, with 22 bases between. The CDR3 extends over 18 amino acids. For the CDR3, the DNA is TGTGCCAGCAGCCCTCGTGGGGAGGGGACAATCACTAATTCACCCCTCCACTTT. Its protein product is CASSPRGEGTITNSPLHF.

This clone occurred once. As DNA, the CDR3 is TGTGCCAGCAGCTTAGCGGAGGGGGCGAGGGAGCAGTACTTC. Its translation is CASSLAEGAREQYF. V is TRBV11-3 and J is TRBJ2-7, with a possible D match to TRBD1 (7 bases). V lost 1 base and J 7 bases, leaving 14 bases between the germline ends. The CDR3 extends over 14 amino acids. Germline lookup yields CDR1 SGHNT and CDR2 YENEEA.

The rearrangement joins TRBV4-1 to TRBJ2-7; 8 bases agree with TRBD1. CDR1 is MGHRA and CDR2 is YSYEKL in the germline V gene. The CDR3 extends over 18 amino acids. V shed 0 bases, J shed 7 bases, and the junction held 17 bases outside the gene matches. The CDR3 region is CASSQDITRTGKKVEQYF. DNA for the CDR3: TGCGCCAGCAGCCAAGATATAACCAGGACAGGGAAGAAGGTTGAGCAGTACTTC.

CDR3 in amino acids: CATSRSNGQGPYNEQFF. CDR3 nucleotide sequence: TGTGCCACCAGCAGATCCAACGGACAGGGACCCTACAATGAGCAGTTCTTC. J is TRBJ2-1 and V is TRBV15; TRBD1 matches 8 bases. Germline V gene lookup returns CDR1 LNHNV and CDR2 YYDKDF (reference sequence). The trim removed 2 bases at V and 2 bases at J, leaving 8 bases unmatched. The CDR3 runs 17 residues.

This chain links TRBV6-5 with TRBJ1-5; D perhaps matches TRBD1 (5 bases). CDR1 is MNHEY, CDR2 SVGAGI, per germline. V lost 3 bases and J lost 11, with 8 bases in between. CDR3 length: 11 residues. The CDR3 coding sequence is TGTGCCAGCAGTTATAGGGGCACCCAGCATTTT. This gives the protein CASSYRGTQHF.

The chain is built from TRBV6-5 and TRBJ2-3, with 9 bases lining up with TRBD2. The V segment lost 2 bases and the J segment 5 bases; nucleotides outside the gene matches: 8. The CDR3 is 16 amino acids. Per germline, CDR1 MNHEY and CDR2 SVGAGI. DNA of the CDR3: TGTGCCAGCAGTTACCAGGCTAGCGGGAAGAGAGATACGCAGTATTTT. Protein product: CASSYQASGKRDTQYF.

V gene TRBV2 combines with J gene TRBJ2-2, with TRBD1 matching 8 bases. CDR3 size: 14 residues. Trimming cost V 5 bases and J 4 bases; bases outside gene matches: 3. From germline, CDR1 is SNHLY and CDR2 FYNNEI. This chain's CDR3 is CASSRTGRTGELFF. The CDR3 DNA sequence: TGTGCCAGCAGTCGGACAGGGCGCACCGGGGAGCTGTTTTTT.

V and J are TRBV5-1 and TRBJ1-2, with 9 bases identical to TRBD1. In germline, CDR1 is SGHRS, CDR2 YFSETQ. The CDR3 totals 12 residues. With V trimmed by 4 bases and J by 8 bases, 3 bases remained unmatched. CDR3 sequence: CASSGTGRGYTF. For the CDR3, the DNA is TGCGCCAGCAGCGGGACAGGGCGGGGCTACACCTTC.

The CDR3 sequence is CASSPGASSTGELFF. The DNA of the CDR3 is TGTGCCAGCTCACCAGGGGCTTCGTCCACCGGGGAGCTGTTTTTT. The chain has TRBV18 and TRBJ2-2; a weak D match, TRBD1 (5 bases). This CDR3 contains 15 residues. Trimming shortened V by 2 bases and J by 4 bases, and 11 bases separated the two germline ends. CDR1 and CDR2 (germline): KGHSH, LQKENI.

The rearrangement links TRBV7-9 to TRBJ1-2, with a weak D call TRBD1 (6 bases). Germline CDR1 SEHNR, CDR2 FQNEAQ (reference sequence). V was shortened by 4 bases and J by 4 bases, with 16 bases between the two germline ends. This CDR3 has 15 residues. The CDR3 here is CASSSSPQGTYGYTF. CDR3 nucleotide sequence: TGTGCCAGCAGCTCCTCCCCCCAGGGGACCTATGGCTACACCTTC.

This clone was seen a few times. The V call is TRBV6-2 or TRBV6-3, the J call TRBJ2-7; maybe TRBD2 (6 bases). The CDR3 runs 16 residues. The V and J ends lost 0 bases and 5 bases respectively, with 17 bases between them. CDR1 and CDR2 (germline): MNHEY, SVGEGT. The CDR3 DNA sequence: TGTGCCAGCAGTTACTCCGTCCTCGGGGGACGCCACGAGCAGTACTTC. Its translation is CASSYSVLGGRHEQYF.

The rearrangement links TRBV6-5 to TRBJ2-1; the D gene is possibly TRBD2 (5 bases). This CDR3 has 16 amino acids. With 3 bases removed from V and 7 bases from J, the gap between germline ends came to 19 bases. Looked up from germline, CDR1 is MNHEY and CDR2 is SVGAGI. CDR3 protein: CASSYRGPQVLNEQFF. In DNA, the CDR3 is TGTGCCAGCAGTTATCGGGGTCCCCAGGTTCTAAATGAGCAGTTCTTC.

The chain uses TRBV19 and TRBJ2-3; 8 bases agree with TRBD2. Germline trimming cut 5 bases from V and 0 bases from J; bases unmatched to any gene: 4. Germline V CDR1 and CDR2: LNHDA, SQIVND (reference sequence). The CDR3 is 15 amino acids. The CDR3 DNA follows: TGTGCCAGTAGTCCAGTAGCGGGGAGCACAGATACGCAGTATTTT. Protein product: CASSPVAGSTDTQYF.

This clone was recorded only once. The CDR3 DNA reads TGTGCCAGCAGTCTAGCCTACTCGACTTCCTACGAGCAGTACGTC. This encodes CASSLAYSTSYEQYV. The chain has TRBV27 and TRBJ2-7; D perhaps matches TRBD2 (5 bases). Germline CDR1 is MNHEY and CDR2 is SMNVEV (reference sequence). V was cut by 5 bases and J by 1 base, with 15 bases left in between. The CDR3 covers 15 residues.

V is TRBV2 and J is TRBJ2-4; 11 bases agree with TRBD2. CDR3 size: 16 residues. CDR1 is SNHLY, CDR2 FYNNEI, per germline. The V and J ends lost 6 bases and 2 bases, in that order; junction bases with no gene match: 6. CDR3: CASRLTSGSPKNIQYF. For the CDR3, the DNA is TGTGCCAGCAGGCTCACTAGCGGGAGTCCCAAAAACATTCAGTACTTC.

The V gene is TRBV28, the J gene TRBJ1-5; D might be TRBD1 (6 bases). Germline V gene lookup returns CDR1 MDHEN and CDR2 SYDVKM. The V and J ends lost 6 bases and 2 bases respectively, with 26 bases between them. The CDR3 has 19 amino acids. The CDR3 is CASRTFPKSGGFGNQPQHF. CDR3 sequence (DNA): TGTGCCAGCAGGACTTTCCCTAAGAGCGGGGGCTTTGGCAATCAGCCCCAGCATTTT.

This chain links TRBV5-4 with TRBJ1-6; D gene unclear. This CDR3 is built from 16 residues. Trimming shortened V by 0 bases and J by 2 bases, and 9 bases separated the two germline ends. In germline, CDR1 is SGHNT, CDR2 YYREEE (reference sequence). The CDR3 DNA follows: TGTGCCAGCAGCTTGGAGGCGGAGACCTATAATTCACCCCTCCACTTT. This sequence encodes CASSLEAETYNSPLHF.

The V gene is TRBV19, the J gene TRBJ2-1; 10 bases are a match to TRBD1. Germline CDR1 LNHDA, CDR2 SQIVND (reference sequence). V lost 5 bases to trimming and J lost 7 bases; unmatched junction nucleotides: 8. This CDR3 region has 15 residues. CDR3 nucleotides: TGTGCCAGTAGTGCCCGGGACAGGGGTCAGAATGAGCAGTTCTTC. This encodes CASSARDRGQNEQFF.

This chain connects TRBV5-4 to TRBJ2-7, with 7 bases aligning to TRBD1. The CDR3 length is 13 residues. The germline V gene has CDR1 SGHNT and CDR2 YYREEE (reference sequence). Trimming took 3 bases from V and 3 from J; bases not matched to a gene: 3. The CDR3 region is CASSSRTGYEQYF. The CDR3 DNA follows: TGTGCCAGCAGCTCTCGGACAGGCTACGAGCAGTACTTC.

The chain is built from TRBV5-1 and TRBJ2-1; no firm D call. Trimming cost V 0 bases and J 0 bases, with 10 bases left between them. Germline assignment: CDR1 SGHRS and CDR2 YFSETQ. The CDR3 contains 16 residues. CDR3 region: CASSLGSPLSYNEQFF. CDR3 nucleotides: TGCGCCAGCAGCTTGGGTAGCCCTCTCTCCTACAATGAGCAGTTCTTC.